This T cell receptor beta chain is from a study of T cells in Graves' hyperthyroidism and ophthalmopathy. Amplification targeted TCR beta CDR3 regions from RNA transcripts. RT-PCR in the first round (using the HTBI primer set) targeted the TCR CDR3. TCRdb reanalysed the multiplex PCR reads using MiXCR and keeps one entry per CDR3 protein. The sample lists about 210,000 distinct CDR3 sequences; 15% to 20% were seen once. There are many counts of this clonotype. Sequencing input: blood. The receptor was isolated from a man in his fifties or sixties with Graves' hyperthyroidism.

The CDR3 region has the DNA TGTGCCAGCAGCCAGTGGTCGGACGAGCAGTACTTC. Its protein is CASSQWSDEQYF. J is TRBJ2-7 and V is TRBV7-2; D unclear. The V gene lost 5 bases and the J gene lost 5 bases, with 10 bases spanning the gap. CDR1 and CDR2 (germline): SGHTA, FQGNSA. This CDR3 contains 12 residues.